Below are 14 T cell receptor beta chains sequenced from a single sample in a study of graft-versus-host responses after intestinal transplantation (dated by TCRdb to about 2021). Libraries were made using the immunoSEQ multiplex PCR assay. TCRdb retrieved this table from immuneACCESS and kept in-frame rearrangements only. Not all clones are present; in checked studies, unresolved V genes account for under half, and no reason is known for the remainder. Here the sample has some 13,000 clones; 30% to 40% occur a single time. Under 2.5% of the sample belongs to the ten largest clones. The time point label for this specimen denotes: cells obtained before transplantation from donor or recipient. In the mixed lymphocyte reactions, around 200,000 CFSE-labeled pre-transplant responders were plated with around 200,000 irradiated violet-dye-labeled stimulators and cultured for 5 to 7 days. Here the sequenced sample was alloreactive CD8+ T cells from a mixed lymphocyte reaction culture, taken before intestinal transplant. The sample's cell subset or site label is to be understood as: CFSE-low proliferating T cells sorted from approximately 6-day pre-transplant mixed lymphocyte reaction (GvH or HvG direction). The origin of the receptors is a human patient who received an intestinal transplant.

This clone was counted a few times. The V call is TRBV7-9, the J call TRBJ2-6, with a weak D call TRBD1 (5 bases). Per the germline V gene, CDR1 is SEHNR and CDR2 is FQNEAQ (reference sequence). CDR3 length: 16 residues. V lost 4 bases, J lost 2 bases, and 12 bases lay in between. The CDR3 region is CASSSSGAAGANVLTF. CDR3 DNA sequence: TGTGCCAGCAGCTCCTCTGGGGCAGCTGGGGCCAACGTCCTGACTTTC.

This rearrangement joins TRBV5-4 to TRBJ2-5, with a tentative D call TRBD2 (7 bases). CDR3 length: 15 residues. Germline assignment: CDR1 SGHNT and CDR2 YYREEE (reference sequence). V lost 0 bases and J lost 5, with 14 bases in between. This CDR3 is CASSLAGGGLETQYF. The CDR3 region has the DNA TGTGCCAGCAGCTTGGCTGGGGGGGGCCTGGAGACCCAGTACTTC.

V is TRBV19 and J is TRBJ2-7; 8 bases are shared with TRBD2. Germline CDR1 is LNHDA and CDR2 is SQIVND (reference sequence). V dropped 6 bases and J dropped 2; count of bases not matched to a gene: 6. The CDR3 runs to 14 residues. CDR3 amino acids: CASSRAGVTYEQYF. For the CDR3, the DNA is TGTGCCAGTAGCCGAGCGGGAGTTACCTACGAGCAGTACTTC.

This chain connects TRBV6-5 to TRBJ1-6, with unresolved D. Germline CDR1 is MNHEY and CDR2 is SVGAGI. This CDR3 comprises 15 residues. The ends were cut back, 7 bases at V and 0 bases at J, with 10 bases in the middle. The CDR3 reads CASMMDSSYNSPLHF. The CDR3 DNA reads as TGTGCCAGCATGATGGATAGCTCCTATAATTCACCCCTCCACTTT.

The V call is TRBV7-9, the J call TRBJ2-7; 8 positions agree with TRBD2. The V segment lost 4 bases and the J segment 2 bases; nucleotides outside the gene matches: 13. Germline assignment: CDR1 SEHNR and CDR2 FQNEAQ (reference sequence). This CDR3 has 17 residues. The CDR3: CASSWDEGSGAPYEQYF. CDR3 sequence (DNA): TGTGCCAGCAGCTGGGATGAGGGTAGCGGGGCCCCCTACGAGCAGTACTTC. Full variable domain (missing parts from reference TRBV7-9 and TRBJ2-7): DTGVSQNPRHKITKRGQNVTFRCDPISEHNRLYWYRQTLGQGPEFLTYFQNEAQLEKSRLLSDRFSAERPKGSFSTLEIQRTEQGDSAMYLCASSWDEGSGAPYEQYFGPGTRLTVT.

This clone rates as medium-sized. The CDR3 nucleotides read TGTGCCAGCAGCTTCTACAGCTCCTACGAGCAGTACTTC. It is translated as CASSFYSSYEQYF. V gene TRBV7-9 combines with J gene TRBJ2-7, with no clear D. This CDR3 comprises 13 residues. The germline V gene has CDR1 SEHNR and CDR2 FQNEAQ (reference sequence). Between the trimmed V and J ends, which lost 3 bases and 0 bases, there was a span of 6 bases. The whole variable domain, remainder taken from reference TRBV7-9 and TRBJ2-7, is DTGVSQNPRHKITKRGQNVTFRCDPISEHNRLYWYRQTLGQGPEFLTYFQNEAQLEKSRLLSDRFSAERPKGSFSTLEIQRTEQGDSAMYLCASSFYSSYEQYFGPGTRLTVT.

In this sample, this clone turned up a few times. This chain uses TRBV19 with TRBJ1-5; D ambiguous. The CDR3 length is 14 residues. Trimming left V 6 bases short and J 0 bases short, with 9 bases between. Germline V gene data show CDR1 as LNHDA and CDR2 as SQIVND (reference sequence). CDR3 region: CASSPRYSNQPQHF. CDR3 bases: TGTGCCAGTAGCCCCCGGTATAGCAATCAGCCCCAGCATTTT.

This clone was detected only a few times. V usage is TRBV6-5 and J usage is TRBJ2-3; 12 bases line up with TRBD2. The germline gives CDR1 MNHEY, CDR2 SVGAGI. CDR3 length: 14 residues. With V trimmed by 5 bases and J by 4 bases, 1 base remained unmatched. The DNA of the CDR3 is TGTGCCAGCAGTAGGACTAGCGGGGCAGATACGCAGTATTTT. Amino acid sequence: CASSRTSGADTQYF.

This clone was detected only a few times. The gene calls are TRBV7-2 and TRBJ2-6; the D is unclear. The CDR3 loop spans 16 amino acids. The V and J ends lost 5 bases and 3 bases respectively, with 14 bases between them. Per the germline V gene, CDR1 is SGHTA and CDR2 is FQGNSA. The CDR3 sequence: CASSHPDPFGANVLTF. The DNA of the CDR3 is TGTGCCAGCAGCCATCCGGACCCGTTTGGGGCCAACGTCCTGACTTTC.

The V and J genes are TRBV9 and TRBJ2-5, with 11 bases aligning to TRBD2. J was trimmed by 2 bases and V by 3 bases; bases with no gene match: 12. The CDR3 covers 18 residues. The germline CDR1 and CDR2 sequences are SGDLS and YYNGEE. In DNA form, the CDR3 reads TGTGCCAGCAGCGCGTCCACTCTAGCGGGGGGCGGACAAGAGACCCAGTACTTC. It translates to CASSASTLAGGGQETQYF. Looking up the rest from reference TRBV9 and TRBJ2-5 gives the full variable domain: DSGVTQTPKHLITATGQRVTLRCSPRSGDLSVYWYQQSLDQGLQFLIQYYNGEERAKGNILERFSAQQFPDLHSELNLSSLELGDSALYFCASSASTLAGGGQETQYFGPGTRLLVL.

For this clone: At one boundary the junction diverges from the germline segment, which might be a read error. The sample has other DNA sequences that encode this CDR3 too. The chain joins TRBV27 to TRBJ2-7; 8 nucleotides line up with TRBD2. Germline CDR1 is MNHEY and CDR2 is SMNVEV (reference sequence). CDR3 size: 14 residues. CDR3 in amino acids: CASSTSGGRYEQYF. CDR3 DNA: TGCGCCAGCAGCACGAGCGGGGGAAGGTACGAGCAGTACTTC.

Here the CDR3 DNA reads TGTGCCAGCAGTCTTACCGGTGGCGGGGAGCTGTTTTTT. The encoded protein is CASSLTGGGELFF. The V and J genes are TRBV6-5 and TRBJ2-2; the D is unclear. The CDR3 is 13 amino acids. Trimming took off 5 bases at V and 7 bases at J, with 11 bases between the two ends. The V gene's germline CDR1 is MNHEY and CDR2 SVGAGI.

The chain carries TRBV5-1 and TRBJ2-7; 9 bases are shared with TRBD1. The CDR3 length is 15 residues. J was trimmed by 5 bases and V by 4 bases; bases with no gene match: 10. Germline CDR1 reads SGHRS; CDR2 reads YFSETQ. Here the CDR3 reads CASSRDPGQGNEQYF. DNA for the CDR3: TGCGCCAGCAGCAGAGACCCGGGACAGGGAAACGAGCAGTACTTC.

The J gene is TRBJ2-7, the V gene TRBV2, with 11 bases fitting TRBD1. V shed 6 bases and J 1 base; nucleotides not matched to a gene: 26. The CDR3 has 22 amino acids. The germline gives CDR1 SNHLY, CDR2 FYNNEI. CDR3 bases: TGTGCCAGCAGATTCCGGGACAGGGGGTACCCGAGCGCCGTATTGGGATCCTACGAGCAGTACTTC. Translation: CASRFRDRGYPSAVLGSYEQYF.